These T cell receptor beta chains were read from a single sample in a study of prognosis after radiotherapy for stage I lung cancer. TCRdb called the multiplex PCR reads again in MiXCR, with one record for every CDR3 protein. The profile shows tens of thousands of distinct CDR3 sequences, roughly 40% of them singletons. The material sequenced was PBMCs, taken before or after stereotactic body radiation therapy (not recorded which). These receptors originate from a donor aged 50 or older with non-small cell lung cancer. Both conserved end residues are part of each CDR3. The D gene is left open where the match is weak. Size is omitted from some rows. Given values are once, few, many or a class for expanded clones.

size,J,V,length,D,DNA,CDR3
many,TRBJ2-3,TRBV9,13,NA,TGTGCCAGCGGGGGTCAAATCACAGATACGCAGTATTTT,CASGGQITDTQYF
many,TRBJ1-1,TRBV5-1,15,NA,TGCGCCAGCAGCTTAGGACGGTTAATGAACACTGAAGCTTTCTTT,CASSLGRLMNTEAFF
NA,TRBJ2-2,TRBV5-1,17,NA,TGCGCCAGCAGCTTGGCGAATTTCCCAGGGTTTACCGGGGAGCTGTTTTTT,CASSLANFPGFTGELFF
NA,TRBJ2-2,TRBV3-1,17,NA,TGTGCCAGCAGCCAAGACGTAGAAAGGGGCTCCGCCGGGGAGCTGTTTTTT,CASSQDVERGSAGELFF
many,TRBJ1-1,TRBV6-2/TRBV6-3,17,TRBD1,TGTGCCAGCAGGTCCCTGACAGGGGGCGCTTGGGGCACTGAAGCTTTCTTT,CASRSLTGGAWGTEAFF
many,TRBJ1-5,TRBV28,14,NA,TGTGCCAGATTGAACCCGGGACCTCTTCAGCCCCAGCATTTT,CARLNPGPLQPQHF
many,TRBJ1-6,TRBV4-2,15,NA,TGTGCCAGCAGCCAAGATCGTGTGGGGGGCCCACCCCTCCACTTT,CASSQDRVGGPPLHF
many,TRBJ2-5,TRBV11-2,13,TRBD2,TGTGCCAGCAGCCGGGGGGGTGGCGAGACCCAGTACTTC,CASSRGGGETQYF
many,TRBJ2-2,TRBV4-1,17,TRBD2,TGCGCCAGCAGCCATTCCGGGACTAGCGGCTACACCGGGGAGCTGTTTTTT,CASSHSGTSGYTGELFF
NA,TRBJ1-1,TRBV6-1,15,TRBD1,TGTGCCAGCACCCTAACCGGGACAGGGTGCACTGAAGCTTCCTTT,CASTLTGTGCTEASF
NA,TRBJ2-7,TRBV11-3,14,TRBD2,TGTGCCAGCAGCCTACTAGCGGGACCCTACGAGCAGTACTTC,CASSLLAGPYEQYF
NA,TRBJ1-1,TRBV7-7,10,NA,TGTGCCAGCAGCCTAAGGAGAGCTTTCTTT,CASSLRRAFF
NA,TRBJ2-1,TRBV20-1,14,NA,TGCAGTGCTAGAGTCCGGGGGTCCTCTTTTGAGCAGTTCTTC,CSARVRGSSFEQFF
many,TRBJ1-6,TRBV3-1,16,NA,TGTGCCAGCAGCCAAGGAAAGGGGTATAGGGATTCACCCCTCCACTTT,CASSQGKGYRDSPLHF
many,TRBJ2-6,TRBV27,15,TRBD2,TGTGCCAGCAGCATCCCGGGGGGTGGGGCCAACGTCCTGACTTTC,CASSIPGGGANVLTF
many,TRBJ2-2,TRBV20-1,17,NA,TGCAGTGCTAGAGGGTCTAGATCCTCGTTCGACACCGGGGAGCTGTTTTTT,CSARGSRSSFDTGELFF
many,TRBJ2-7,TRBV18,15,NA,TGTGCCAGCTCACCTACAAGCCCGACCAACTACGAGCAGTACTTC,CASSPTSPTNYEQYF
many,TRBJ1-4,TRBV10-2,13,NA,TGCGCCAGCTCTGCACAGGGAGTTGAAAAACTGTTTTTT,CASSAQGVEKLFF
NA,TRBJ2-1,TRBV24-1,15,NA,TGTGCCACCAGTGATGCCGGAGAGGGCTACAATGAGCAGTCCTTC,CATSDAGEGYNEQSF
NA,TRBJ1-1,TRBV5-1,15,NA,TGCGCCAGCAGCTCAATAGGGATAATGAACACTGAAGCTTTCTTT,CASSSIGIMNTEAFF
many,TRBJ2-1,TRBV19,18,NA,TGTGCCAGTAGTGGAGGGACGCAAGGTCAAGCGTCCTACAATGAGCAGTTCTTC,CASSGGTQGQASYNEQFF
many,TRBJ2-5,TRBV6-1,13,NA,TGTGCCAGCAGAAGGAGGGGGGCGGAGACCCAGTACTTC,CASRRRGAETQYF
many,TRBJ2-5,TRBV11-2,14,NA,TGTGCCAGCACCGTAGGGATTGGTGGAGAGACCCAGTACTTC,CASTVGIGGETQYF
NA,TRBJ1-5,TRBV2,17,NA,TGTGCCAGCAGCCCTAGTTTAGTAACCAGGGGCAGGCAGCCCCAGCATTTT,CASSPSLVTRGRQPQHF
many,TRBJ1-1,TRBV11-2,14,NA,TGTGCCAGCAGCCCCCGATGGGGGAACACTGAAGCTTTCTTT,CASSPRWGNTEAFF
few,TRBJ1-5,TRBV6-1,14,NA,TGTGCCAGCAGGGGGCAGGGTTTTAATCAGCCCCAGCATTTT,CASRGQGFNQPQHF
many,TRBJ1-1,TRBV29-1,11,NA,TGCAGCGTCGAGAGGATGACTGAAGCTTTCTTT,CSVERMTEAFF
many,TRBJ2-3,TRBV2,13,NA,TGTGCCAGCAGTGACAGGGACCGACGTACGCAGTATTTT,CASSDRDRRTQYF
many,TRBJ2-5,TRBV2,12,NA,TGTGCCAGCAGGGGCTTACAAGAGACCCAGTACTTC,CASRGLQETQYF
NA,TRBJ1-1,TRBV28,14,NA,TGTGCCAGCAGTTTACGGAACAGGAACACTGAAGCTTTCTTT,CASSLRNRNTEAFF
many,TRBJ1-5,TRBV12-5,18,TRBD1,TGTGCTAGTGGTCCTACTCGGACAGGGTTAAGAAGCAATCAGCCCCAGCATTTT,CASGPTRTGLRSNQPQHF
many,TRBJ2-5,TRBV14,16,NA,TGTGCCAGCAGCCAAGGCCGGACCTGGGGGTGGGAGACCCAGTACTTC,CASSQGRTWGWETQYF
NA,TRBJ1-5,TRBV29-1,13,TRBD1,TGCAGCGTTTGTCAGGGGGCCCTGCAGCCCCAGCATTTT,CSVCQGALQPQHF
many,TRBJ2-6,TRBV4-3,17,NA,TGCGCCAGCGGTACAGGCCTAACGAACTCTGGGGCCAACGTCCTGACTTTC,CASGTGLTNSGANVLTF
NA,TRBJ1-2,TRBV5-1,14,TRBD1,TGCGCCAGCAGCATCCCTACAGGGGATCGAGGCTACACCTTC,CASSIPTGDRGYTF
NA,TRBJ1-2,TRBV11-1,14,NA,TGTGCCAGCAGCCAGGGACGGTCAACCTATGGCTACACCTTC,CASSQGRSTYGYTF
many,TRBJ2-7,TRBV5-1,14,TRBD1,TGCGCCAGCAGCATCCGACAGGGGGCCTACGAGCAGTACTTC,CASSIRQGAYEQYF
NA,TRBJ1-2,TRBV20-1,14,NA,TGCAGTGCTAGAGATCTCCACGTGAACTATGGCTACACCTTC,CSARDLHVNYGYTF
many,TRBJ2-3,TRBV2,14,NA,TGTGCCAGCCGCCTTGAAGGGGTATCAGATACGCAGTATTTT,CASRLEGVSDTQYF
many,TRBJ2-2,TRBV6-1,15,TRBD1,TGTGCCAGCAGTCAACAGGGGCCGAACACCGGGGAGCTGTTTTTT,CASSQQGPNTGELFF
many,TRBJ2-7,TRBV7-9,14,TRBD2,TGTGCCAGCACCACTAGCGGGAGGCCCTACGAGCAGTACTTC,CASTTSGRPYEQYF
NA,TRBJ2-2,TRBV6-5,13,NA,TGTGCCAGCAGTTCCAGGGGTACCGGGGGTCTGTTTTTT,CASSSRGTGGLFF
NA,TRBJ1-4,TRBV28,15,NA,TGTGCCAGCAGTTTATTGGGCGGGGCTAATGAAAAACTGTTTTTT,CASSLLGGANEKLFF
many,TRBJ2-3,TRBV20-1,11,NA,TGCAGTGCTAGATCGGTCGATACGCAGTATTTT,CSARSVDTQYF
many,TRBJ2-2,TRBV12-3/TRBV12-4,18,TRBD2,TGTGCCAGCAGTTTCGGTGTTCATCTAGCGGGAGACACCGGGGAGCTGTTTTTT,CASSFGVHLAGDTGELFF
NA,TRBJ2-2,TRBV19,15,NA,TGTGCCAGTATAGAGGAGACCGCGAACACCGGTGAGCTGTTTTTT,CASIEETANTGELFF
many,TRBJ2-7,TRBV6-1,14,TRBD2,TGTGCCAGCAGAAGGACTAGCGGCCCCTACGAGCAGTACTTC,CASRRTSGPYEQYF
NA,TRBJ1-5,TRBV19,13,NA,TGTGCCAGTAGTCCTGGGGTTAGTCAGCCCCAGCATTTT,CASSPGVSQPQHF
many,TRBJ2-7,TRBV5-1,16,TRBD1,TGCGCCAGCAGCTTGGACTCGGGACAGGTGGTCTACGAGCAGTACTTC,CASSLDSGQVVYEQYF
NA,TRBJ2-7,TRBV12-3/TRBV12-4,14,NA,TGTGCCAGCAGTTTAGTGGATCTAGTTTACGAGCAGTACTTC,CASSLVDLVYEQYF
many,TRBJ1-2,TRBV20-1,17,NA,TGCAGTGCTAGACAGCGGTCTGAGGACAGTTCCCTCTATGGCTACACCTTC,CSARQRSEDSSLYGYTF
many,TRBJ2-2,TRBV24-1,18,TRBD1,TGTGCCACCAGTGCCTCAGGACAGGGGGCAGCGAACACCGGGGAGCTGTTTTTT,CATSASGQGAANTGELFF
NA,TRBJ2-7,TRBV4-1,15,TRBD2,TGCGCCAGCAGCTCACTAGCGGGAGGTGTCGGGGAGCAGTACTTC,CASSSLAGGVGEQYF